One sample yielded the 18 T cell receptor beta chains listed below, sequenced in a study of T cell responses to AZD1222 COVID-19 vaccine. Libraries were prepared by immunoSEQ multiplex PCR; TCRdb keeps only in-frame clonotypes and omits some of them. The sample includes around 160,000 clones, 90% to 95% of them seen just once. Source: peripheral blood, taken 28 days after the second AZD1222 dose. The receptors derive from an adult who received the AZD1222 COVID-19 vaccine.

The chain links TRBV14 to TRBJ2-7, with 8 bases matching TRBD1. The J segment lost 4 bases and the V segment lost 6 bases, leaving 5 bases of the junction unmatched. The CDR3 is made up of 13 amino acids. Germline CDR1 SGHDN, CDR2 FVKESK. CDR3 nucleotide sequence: TGTGCCAGCAGTCTCGGACAGGGATACGAGCAGTACTTC. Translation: CASSLGQGYEQYF.

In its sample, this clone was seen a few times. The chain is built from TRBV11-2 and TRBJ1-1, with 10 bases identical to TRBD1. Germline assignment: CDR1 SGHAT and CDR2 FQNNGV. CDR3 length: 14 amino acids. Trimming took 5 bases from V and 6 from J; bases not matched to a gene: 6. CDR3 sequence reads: CASSADRGRAEAFF. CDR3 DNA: TGTGCCAGCAGCGCGGACAGGGGGAGGGCTGAAGCTTTCTTT.

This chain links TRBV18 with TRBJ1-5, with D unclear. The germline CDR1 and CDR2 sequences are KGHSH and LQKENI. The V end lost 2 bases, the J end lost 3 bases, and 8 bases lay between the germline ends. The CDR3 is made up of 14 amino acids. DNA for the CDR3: TGTGCCAGCTCACCATTGAGCCACAATCAGCCCCAGCATTTT. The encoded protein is CASSPLSHNQPQHF.

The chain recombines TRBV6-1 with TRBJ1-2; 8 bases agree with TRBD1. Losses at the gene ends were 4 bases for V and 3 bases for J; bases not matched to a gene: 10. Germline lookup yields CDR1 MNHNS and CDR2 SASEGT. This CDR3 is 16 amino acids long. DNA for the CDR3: TGTGCCAGCAGTGGCCACGGACAGGGCGATTACTATGGCTACACCTTC. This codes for CASSGHGQGDYYGYTF.

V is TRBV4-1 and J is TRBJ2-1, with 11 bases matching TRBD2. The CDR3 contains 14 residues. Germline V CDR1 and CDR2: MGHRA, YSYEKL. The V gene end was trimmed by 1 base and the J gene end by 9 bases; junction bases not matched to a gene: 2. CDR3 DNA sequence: TGCGCCAGCAGCCAAGTTCTAGCGGGAGGTGAGCAGTTCTTC. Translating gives CASSQVLAGGEQFF.

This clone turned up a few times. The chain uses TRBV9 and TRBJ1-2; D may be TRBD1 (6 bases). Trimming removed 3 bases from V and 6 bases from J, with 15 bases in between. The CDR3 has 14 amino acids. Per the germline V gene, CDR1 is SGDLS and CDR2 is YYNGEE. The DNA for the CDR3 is TGTGCCAGCAGCGCCCCAGCGGGGGCCAATGGCTACACCTTC. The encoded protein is CASSAPAGANGYTF.

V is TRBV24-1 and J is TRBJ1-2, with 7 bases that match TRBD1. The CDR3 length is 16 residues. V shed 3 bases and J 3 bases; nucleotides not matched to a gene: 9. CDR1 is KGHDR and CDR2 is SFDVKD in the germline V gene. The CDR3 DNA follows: TGTGCCACCAGTGATCCCGTCGGGACAGATCACTATGGCTACACCTTC. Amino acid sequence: CATSDPVGTDHYGYTF.

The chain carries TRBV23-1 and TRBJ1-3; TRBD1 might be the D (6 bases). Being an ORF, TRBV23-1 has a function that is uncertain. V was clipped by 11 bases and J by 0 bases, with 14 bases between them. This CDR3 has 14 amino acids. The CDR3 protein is CAHRQVPSGNTIYF. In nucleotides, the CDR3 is TGCGCCCATCGACAGGTACCCTCTGGAAACACCATATATTTT.

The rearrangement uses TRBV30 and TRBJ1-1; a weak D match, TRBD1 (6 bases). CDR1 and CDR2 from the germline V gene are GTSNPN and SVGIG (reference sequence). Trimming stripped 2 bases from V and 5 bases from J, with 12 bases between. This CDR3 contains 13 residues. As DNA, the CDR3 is TGTGCCTGGAGTTTCCAGGGGAGGACTGAAGCTTTCTTT. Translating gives CAWSFQGRTEAFF.

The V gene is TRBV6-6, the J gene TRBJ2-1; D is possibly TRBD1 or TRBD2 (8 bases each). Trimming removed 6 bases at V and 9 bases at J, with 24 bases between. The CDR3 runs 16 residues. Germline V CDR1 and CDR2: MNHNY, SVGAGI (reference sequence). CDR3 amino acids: CASSHQGAGGPIEQFF. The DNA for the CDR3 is TGTGCCAGCAGCCATCAGGGGGCGGGGGGCCCTATTGAGCAGTTCTTC.

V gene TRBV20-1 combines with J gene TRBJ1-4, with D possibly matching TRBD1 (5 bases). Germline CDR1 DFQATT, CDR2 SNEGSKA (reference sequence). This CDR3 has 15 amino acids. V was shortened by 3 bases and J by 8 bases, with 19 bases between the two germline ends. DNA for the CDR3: TGCAGTGCTAGTCCCCAGCGGGGAGGGGAGGAAAAACTGTTTTTT. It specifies CSASPQRGGEEKLFF.

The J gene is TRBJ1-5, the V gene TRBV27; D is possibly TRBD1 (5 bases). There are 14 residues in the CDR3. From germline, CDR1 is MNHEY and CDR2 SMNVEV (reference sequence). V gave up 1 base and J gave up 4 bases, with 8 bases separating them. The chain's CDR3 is CASSLWGGNQPQHF. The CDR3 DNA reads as TGTGCCAGCAGTTTATGGGGGGGGAATCAGCCCCAGCATTTT.

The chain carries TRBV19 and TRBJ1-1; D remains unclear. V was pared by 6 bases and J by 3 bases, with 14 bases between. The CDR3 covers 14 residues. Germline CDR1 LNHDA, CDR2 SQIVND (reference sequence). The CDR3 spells CASSFNLPDTEAFF. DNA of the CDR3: TGTGCCAGTAGCTTCAACCTGCCTGACACTGAAGCTTTCTTT.

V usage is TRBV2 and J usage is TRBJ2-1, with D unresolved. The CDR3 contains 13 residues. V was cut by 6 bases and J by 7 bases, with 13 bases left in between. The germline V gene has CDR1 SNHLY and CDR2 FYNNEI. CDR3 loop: CASSPPSANEQFF. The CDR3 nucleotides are TGTGCCAGCAGCCCTCCGAGCGCGAATGAGCAGTTCTTC. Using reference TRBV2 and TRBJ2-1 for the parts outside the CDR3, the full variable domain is EPEVTQTPSHQVTQMGQEVILRCVPISNHLYFYWYRQILGQKVEFLVSFYNNEISEKSEIFDDQFSVERPDGSNFTLKIRSTKLEDSAMYFCASSPPSANEQFFGPGTRLTVL.

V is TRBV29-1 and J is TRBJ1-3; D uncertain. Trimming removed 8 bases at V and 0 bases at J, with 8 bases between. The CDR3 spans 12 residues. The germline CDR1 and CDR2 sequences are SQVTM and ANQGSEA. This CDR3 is CSPSRSGNTIYF. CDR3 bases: TGCAGCCCCAGCCGCTCTGGAAACACCATATATTTT.

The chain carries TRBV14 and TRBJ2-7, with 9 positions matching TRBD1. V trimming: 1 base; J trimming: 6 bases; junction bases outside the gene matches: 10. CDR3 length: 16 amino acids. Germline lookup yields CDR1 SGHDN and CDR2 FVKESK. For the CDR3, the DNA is TGTGCCAGCAGCCAAGGGGGACAGGGCCATTGGGGCGAGCAGTACTTC. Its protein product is CASSQGGQGHWGEQYF.

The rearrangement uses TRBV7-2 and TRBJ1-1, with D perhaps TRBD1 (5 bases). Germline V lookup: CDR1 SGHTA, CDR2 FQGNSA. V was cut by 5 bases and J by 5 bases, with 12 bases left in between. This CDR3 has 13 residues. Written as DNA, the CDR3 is TGTGCCAGCAGCCCGGGGCGGGTGACTGAAGCTTTCTTT. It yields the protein CASSPGRVTEAFF.

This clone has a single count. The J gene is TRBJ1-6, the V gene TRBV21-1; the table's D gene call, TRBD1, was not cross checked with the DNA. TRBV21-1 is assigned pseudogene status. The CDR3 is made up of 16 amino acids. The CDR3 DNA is TGTGCCAGCCCGCGCGATGGGCTCCCCTATAATTCACCCCTCCACTTT. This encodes CASPRDGLPYNSPLHF.